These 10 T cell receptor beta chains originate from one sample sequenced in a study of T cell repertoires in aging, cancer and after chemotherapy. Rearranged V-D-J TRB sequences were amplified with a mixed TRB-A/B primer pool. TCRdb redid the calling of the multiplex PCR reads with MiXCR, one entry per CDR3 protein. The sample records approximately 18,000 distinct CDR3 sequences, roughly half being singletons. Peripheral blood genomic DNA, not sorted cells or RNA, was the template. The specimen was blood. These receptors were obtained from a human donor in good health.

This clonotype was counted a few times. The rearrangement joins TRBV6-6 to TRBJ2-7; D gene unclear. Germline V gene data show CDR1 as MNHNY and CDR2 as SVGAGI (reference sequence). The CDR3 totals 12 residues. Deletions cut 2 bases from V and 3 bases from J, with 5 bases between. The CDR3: CASSYGIYEQYF. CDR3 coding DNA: TGTGCCAGCAGTTACGGGATCTACGAGCAGTACTTC.

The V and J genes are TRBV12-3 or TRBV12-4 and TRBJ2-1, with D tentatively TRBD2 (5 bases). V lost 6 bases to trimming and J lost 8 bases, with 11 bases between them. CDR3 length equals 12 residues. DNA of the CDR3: TGTGCCAGCAGATCGCTAGCTGATGAGCAGTTCTTC. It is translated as CASRSLADEQFF.

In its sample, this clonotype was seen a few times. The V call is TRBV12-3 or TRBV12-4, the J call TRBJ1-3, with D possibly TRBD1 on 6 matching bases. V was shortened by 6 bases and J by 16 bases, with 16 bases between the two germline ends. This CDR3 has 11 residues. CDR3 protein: CASRAGDIAYF. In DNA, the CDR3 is TGTGCCAGCAGGGCGGGGGACATAGCGTATTTT.

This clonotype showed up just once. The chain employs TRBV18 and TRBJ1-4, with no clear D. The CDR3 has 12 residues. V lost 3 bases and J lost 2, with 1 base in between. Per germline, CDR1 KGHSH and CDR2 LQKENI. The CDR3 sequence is CASSPTNEKLFF. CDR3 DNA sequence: TGTGCCAGCTCACCTACTAATGAAAAACTGTTTTTT.

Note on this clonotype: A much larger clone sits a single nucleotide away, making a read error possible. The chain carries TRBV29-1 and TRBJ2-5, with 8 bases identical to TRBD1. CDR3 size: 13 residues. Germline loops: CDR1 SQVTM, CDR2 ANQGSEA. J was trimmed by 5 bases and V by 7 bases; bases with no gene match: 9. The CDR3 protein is CSAAGGAGETQYF. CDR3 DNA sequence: TGCAGCGCCGCAGGGGGCGCAGGGGAGACCCAGTACTTC.

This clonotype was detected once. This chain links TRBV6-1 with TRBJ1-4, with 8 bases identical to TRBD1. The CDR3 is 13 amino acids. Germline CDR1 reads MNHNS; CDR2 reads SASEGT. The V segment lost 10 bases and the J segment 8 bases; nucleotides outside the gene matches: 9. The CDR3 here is CANSQGDWEKLFF. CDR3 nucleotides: TGTGCCAACTCACAGGGGGATTGGGAAAAACTGTTTTTT.

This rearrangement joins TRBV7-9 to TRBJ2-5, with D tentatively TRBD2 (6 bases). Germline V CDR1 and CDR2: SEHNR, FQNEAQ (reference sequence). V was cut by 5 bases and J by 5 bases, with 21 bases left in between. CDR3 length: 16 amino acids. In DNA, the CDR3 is TGTGCCAGCAGCCGGGGTTACGGGGGAGGAGGGGAGACCCAGTACTTC. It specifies CASSRGYGGGGETQYF.

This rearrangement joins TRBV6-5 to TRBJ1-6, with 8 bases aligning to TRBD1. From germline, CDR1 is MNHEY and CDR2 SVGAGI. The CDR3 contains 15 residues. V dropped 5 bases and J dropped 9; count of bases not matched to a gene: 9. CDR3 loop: CASSPSDRGGSPLHF. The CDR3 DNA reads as TGTGCCAGCAGTCCCTCTGACAGGGGAGGTTCACCCCTCCACTTT.

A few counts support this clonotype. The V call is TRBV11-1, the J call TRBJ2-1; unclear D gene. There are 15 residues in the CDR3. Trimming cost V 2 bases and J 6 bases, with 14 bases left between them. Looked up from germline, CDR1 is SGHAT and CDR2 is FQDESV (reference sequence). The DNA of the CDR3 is TGTGCCAGCAGCTTACGGCAGAGGAACTTCAATGAGCAGTTCTTC. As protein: CASSLRQRNFNEQFF.

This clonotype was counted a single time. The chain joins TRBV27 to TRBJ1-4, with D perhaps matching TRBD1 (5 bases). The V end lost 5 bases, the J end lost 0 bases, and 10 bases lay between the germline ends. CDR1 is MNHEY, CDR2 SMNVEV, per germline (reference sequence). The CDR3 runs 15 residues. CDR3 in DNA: TGTGCCAGCAGTGGCCAGGGTTCAACTAATGAAAAACTGTTTTTT. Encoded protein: CASSGQGSTNEKLFF.